Sequencing of this T cell receptor beta chain was carried out in a study of OX40 agonist ivuxolimab in advanced cancers. For the study at large: At 0.01 to 10 mg/kg, ivuxolimab was administered intravenously to patients every 2 weeks.

Remarks on this clone: What it binds is unknown.

Here immunoSEQ multiplex PCR was the method, and the copy in TCRdb shows in-frame clones only, minus some. The sample has around 11,000 clones, around 74% seen once; the top ten hold 35%. Whole-study results and caveats: Dosing at 0.1 to 3.0 mg/kg was accompanied by clonal expansion of CD4+ and CD8+ blood T cells by week 6.

Systemic immunosuppression or a history of autoimmune disease excluded patients. The sample was CD4+ or CD8+ T cells sorted from blood, taken in a trial of the OX40 agonist ivuxolimab. This TCR derives from an adult with an advanced solid tumor such as melanoma, head and neck, liver or kidney cancer.

The chain's CDR3 is CASRMDRGTEAFF. The DNA for the CDR3 is TGTGCCAGCAGAATGGACAGGGGCACTGAAGCTTTCTTT. The V gene is TRBV27, the J gene TRBJ1-1; 9 bases line up with TRBD1. The CDR3 consists of 13 residues. Germline V gives CDR1 MNHEY, CDR2 SMNVEV (reference sequence). V gave up 6 bases and J gave up 4 bases; unmatched junction bases: 3.